These 28 T cell receptor beta chains came from one sample sequenced in a study of cytomegalovirus exposure and HLA in healthy donors. The PCR employed 60 Vbeta primers together with 13 Jbeta primers. Sequencing used immunoSEQ multiplex PCR; TCRdb keeps in-frame clones, though not all of them. The data contain some 180,000 clones, 73% of them singletons. Material for sequencing was PBMCs. These receptors originate from a woman aged 25 to 45 in good health and CMV-seronegative.

This chain joins TRBV9 and TRBJ1-6, with D perhaps TRBD1 (5 bases). This CDR3 has 14 amino acids. V lost 2 bases and J 6 bases, leaving 9 bases between the germline ends. Germline CDR1 is SGDLS and CDR2 is YYNGEE. The CDR3 DNA sequence: TGTGCCAGCAGCGTTCAGGGTTCTAATTCACCCCTCCACTTT. It codes for CASSVQGSNSPLHF.

The chain recombines TRBV4-1 with TRBJ2-5; 9 bases align to TRBD1. In germline, CDR1 is MGHRA, CDR2 YSYEKL. V shed 4 bases, J shed 2 bases, and the junction held 17 bases outside the gene matches. The CDR3 totals 19 residues. CDR3 loop: CASSRRRIGTGRWQETQYF. CDR3 DNA sequence: TGCGCCAGCAGCCGCAGACGAATAGGGACAGGGCGGTGGCAAGAGACCCAGTACTTC.

V and J are TRBV10-3 and TRBJ2-7, with D unclear. The CDR3 loop spans 11 amino acids. The germline V gene encodes CDR1 ENHRY and CDR2 SYGVKD. Trimming pared 3 bases from V and 7 bases from J, leaving 7 bases between. Here the CDR3 DNA reads TGTGCCATCAGTGAAAATCGGGAGCAGTACTTC. It yields the protein CAISENREQYF.

V and J are TRBV7-3 and TRBJ2-1; D may be TRBD2 (5 bases). CDR3 size: 13 residues. V lost 6 bases and J lost 5, with 11 bases in between. The germline gives CDR1 SGHTA, CDR2 FQGTGA. This CDR3 reads CASSHTGNNEQFF. The CDR3 DNA follows: TGTGCCAGCAGTCACACGGGGAACAATGAGCAGTTCTTC.

As regards this clone: The junction and the germline gene differ at one end; a read error may be behind it. V gene TRBV4-1 combines with J gene TRBJ2-4; D is perhaps TRBD1 (6 bases). CDR3 length: 14 residues. From germline, CDR1 is MGHRA and CDR2 YSYEKL. CDR3 residues: CAGSQGNRVHIQYF. The CDR3 coding sequence is TGCGCCGGCAGCCAGGGGAACAGGGTGCACATTCAGTACTTC.

This clone has a single count. The gene calls are TRBV10-3 and TRBJ1-2; 7 nucleotides line up with TRBD1. CDR1 is ENHRY and CDR2 is SYGVKD in the germline V gene. After removal of 7 bases from V and 4 bases from J, the junction contained 9 bases not matched to a gene. The CDR3 runs to 14 residues. The CDR3 DNA follows: TGTGCCATCACGCGGGACAGTACCTCCTATGGCTACACCTTC. Protein product: CAITRDSTSYGYTF.

This clone was found a few times. The V and J genes are TRBV6-4 and TRBJ2-3; the match to TRBD2 covers 7 bases. Trimming took 5 bases from V and 1 from J; bases not matched to a gene: 6. The CDR3 covers 15 residues. Looked up from germline, CDR1 is MRHNA and CDR2 is SNTAGT. The CDR3 DNA reads as TGTGCCAGCAGTCGACTAGCCGGGGGCACAGATACGCAGTATTTT. Protein sequence: CASSRLAGGTDTQYF.

The V call is TRBV5-1, the J call TRBJ2-5; D is possibly TRBD1 (5 bases). The CDR3 is made up of 13 amino acids. V gave up 2 bases and J gave up 4 bases, with 9 bases separating them. Germline CDR1 reads SGHRS; CDR2 reads YFSETQ. CDR3 in DNA: TGCGCCAGCAGCTTAAGACAGAGAGAGACCCAGTACTTC. Amino acids: CASSLRQRETQYF.

This sequence joins TRBV30 and TRBJ2-7; D gene unclear. CDR1 GTSNPN and CDR2 SVGIG come from the germline V gene (reference sequence). Trimming left V 4 bases short and J 0 bases short, with 10 bases between. There are 13 residues in the CDR3. CDR3 in amino acids: CAWNGSPSYEQYF. CDR3 nucleotides: TGTGCCTGGAACGGGTCCCCCTCCTACGAGCAGTACTTC.

This clone has a single count. This chain connects TRBV11-1 to TRBJ2-3; 8 bases are shared with TRBD2. The germline gives CDR1 SGHAT, CDR2 FQDESV (reference sequence). With V trimmed by 5 bases and J by 11 bases, 12 bases remained unmatched. CDR3 size: 14 residues. The CDR3 region has the DNA TGTGCCAGCAGCCTCGGGACTAGGGGGGGAGGGCAGTATTTT. Amino acid sequence: CASSLGTRGGGQYF.

In the case of this clone: This sample also contains other DNA sequences that code for the same CDR3. In nucleotides, the CDR3 is TGTGCTAGTGGCCGGCCACAGGGAAGGAACACCATATATTTT. It codes for CASGRPQGRNTIYF. V is TRBV12-5 and J is TRBJ1-3, with a possible D match to TRBD1 (6 bases). In germline, CDR1 is LGHNT, CDR2 FRNRAP. The CDR3 has 14 residues. With 6 bases removed from V and 7 bases from J, the gap between germline ends came to 16 bases.

The chain recombines TRBV9 with TRBJ1-5; TRBD1 matches 10 bases. V was clipped by 2 bases and J by 1 base; unmatched bases: 6. The CDR3 consists of 17 residues. From germline, CDR1 is SGDLS and CDR2 YYNGEE. CDR3 bases: TGTGCCAGCAGCGTGGGACAGGGGCTGAGGAGCAATCAGCCCCAGCATTTT. It is translated as CASSVGQGLRSNQPQHF.

The chain uses TRBV4-2 and TRBJ1-1; D is undetermined. Germline V gene lookup returns CDR1 LGHNA and CDR2 YNFKEQ. The CDR3 is 16 amino acids. Trimming took off 1 base at V and 0 bases at J, with 12 bases between the two ends. CDR3 in DNA: TGTGCCAGCAGCCAAGGGGCAGAGACCATGAACACTGAAGCTTTCTTT. This sequence encodes CASSQGAETMNTEAFF.

This clone turned up a few times. V gene TRBV29-1 combines with J gene TRBJ1-5; TRBD1 aligns across 8 bases. Germline V gene lookup returns CDR1 SQVTM and CDR2 ANQGSEA. Unmatched junction bases numbered 6, after V lost 6 bases and J lost 5 bases. The CDR3 is 13 residues long. The CDR3 here is CSVIQGGDQPQHF. DNA of the CDR3: TGCAGCGTCATACAGGGGGGGGATCAGCCCCAGCATTTT. The full variable domain, in which reference TRBV29-1 and TRBJ1-5 provide the parts outside the CDR3, is SAVISQKPSRDICQRGTSLTIQCQVDSQVTMMFWYRQQPGQSLTLIATANQGSEATYESGFVIDKFPISRPNLTFSTLTVSNMSPEDSSIYLCSVIQGGDQPQHFGDGTRLSIL.

V gene TRBV21-1 combines with J gene TRBJ1-2; the table gives TRBD1 as D, unverified against the DNA. TRBV21-1 is designated a pseudogene. The CDR3 extends over 15 amino acids. The CDR3 DNA follows: TGTGCCAGCAGCGCCATGGACAACAATTTCTATGGCTACACCTTC. Translation gives CASSAMDNNFYGYTF.

This chain links TRBV5-4 with TRBJ2-5, with D uncertain. The DNA matches TRBJ2-7 better at its end, which makes the J call doubtful. From germline, CDR1 is SGHNT and CDR2 YYREEE (reference sequence). There are 12 residues in the CDR3. The DNA for the CDR3 is TGTGCCAGCAGCTTGAGAGACTACGAGCAGTACTTC. As protein: CASSLRDYEQYF.

DNA for the CDR3: TGTGCCAGCAGCTTGGGCAGGGTGGGCACTGAAGCTTTCTTT. Protein: CASSLGRVGTEAFF. The chain is built from TRBV5-8 and TRBJ1-1, with a possible D match to TRBD1 (5 bases). CDR1 is SGHTS, CDR2 YDEGEE, per germline. CDR3 length: 14 amino acids. Deletions cut 0 bases from V and 4 bases from J, with 10 bases between.

The CDR3 sequence: CASSFSGGYTDTQYF. CDR3 nucleotides: TGTGCCAGCAGCTTCTCCGGGGGGTACACAGATACGCAGTATTTT. The rearrangement joins TRBV7-3 to TRBJ2-3, with 7 nucleotides matching TRBD2. Germline V gene lookup returns CDR1 SGHTA and CDR2 FQGTGA. The length of the CDR3 is 15 residues. V dropped 3 bases and J dropped 2; count of bases not matched to a gene: 5.

The V call is TRBV27, the J call TRBJ1-2; 8 bases are shared with TRBD1. The ends lost 0 bases at V and 4 bases at J; junction bases unmatched: 7. Germline assignment: CDR1 MNHEY and CDR2 SMNVEV (reference sequence). The CDR3 totals 16 residues. The CDR3 region has the DNA TGTGCCAGCAGTTTATCCGGACAGGGTTTCCTCTATGGCTACACCTTC. This sequence encodes CASSLSGQGFLYGYTF.

The rearrangement joins TRBV18 to TRBJ2-7; possibly TRBD2 for D (7 bases). V shed 5 bases and J shed 6 bases, with 14 bases lying between them. Germline V gene sequence: CDR1 KGHSH, CDR2 LQKENI. This CDR3 comprises 13 residues. The CDR3 region has the DNA TGTGCCAGCTCAATAGGAGGGGGGGCCGAGCAGTACTTC. This translates into CASSIGGGAEQYF. Looking up the rest from reference TRBV18 and TRBJ2-7 gives the full variable domain: NAGVMQNPRHLVRRRGQEARLRCSPMKGHSHVYWYRQLPEEGLKFMVYLQKENIIDESGMPKERFSAEFPKEGPSILRIQQVVRGDSAAYFCASSIGGGAEQYFGPGTRLTVT.

The V call is TRBV18, the J call TRBJ1-5; TRBD1 is a possible D gene (5 bases). The V end was cut by 1 base, the J end by 0 bases, with 10 bases between. The V gene's germline CDR1 is KGHSH and CDR2 LQKENI. The CDR3 sequence is 16 residues long. CDR3: CASSPLQANSNQPQHF. The DNA of the CDR3 is TGTGCCAGCTCACCACTACAGGCAAATAGCAATCAGCCCCAGCATTTT.

Written as DNA, the CDR3 is TGTGCCAGTAGTATTGGGGCTTGGAACAATGAGCAGTTCTTC. Amino acid sequence: CASSIGAWNNEQFF. The chain recombines TRBV19 with TRBJ2-1, with D maybe TRBD1 (5 bases). Deletions cut 3 bases from V and 5 bases from J, with 11 bases between. The CDR3 consists of 14 residues. Germline values: CDR1 LNHDA, CDR2 SQIVND (reference sequence).

V and J are TRBV15 and TRBJ1-2; D is uncertain. CDR3 length: 15 residues. Germline V gives CDR1 LNHNV, CDR2 YYDKDF (reference sequence). The V and J ends lost 0 bases and 7 bases respectively, with 15 bases between them. Here the CDR3 DNA reads TGTGCCACCAGCAGAGATGGCGAGGTCCGGAGTGGCTACACCTTC. Translation: CATSRDGEVRSGYTF.

J is TRBJ1-6 and V is TRBV11-2, with 7 bases identical to TRBD1. The junction had 8 bases not matched to a gene; V was cut back by 5 bases and J by 7 bases. The CDR3 covers 15 residues. Germline V gene data show CDR1 as SGHAT and CDR2 as FQNNGV. CDR3 amino acids: CASSLSGGANSPLHF. The CDR3 region has the DNA TGTGCCAGCAGCCTTTCAGGGGGAGCGAATTCACCCCTCCACTTT.

The rearrangement links TRBV19 to TRBJ1-5; D unclear. Per germline, CDR1 LNHDA and CDR2 SQIVND (reference sequence). This CDR3 has 13 amino acids. Trimming cost V 7 bases and J 5 bases, with 12 bases left between them. CDR3 sequence reads: CASNRVLHQPQHF. DNA for the CDR3: TGTGCCAGTAATCGGGTTCTCCATCAGCCCCAGCATTTT.

This clone was counted between two and nine times. The chain is built from TRBV7-9 and TRBJ2-5, with no clear D. Trimming left V 4 bases short and J 12 bases short, with 6 bases between. The CDR3 is 9 residues long. From germline, CDR1 is SEHNR and CDR2 FQNEAQ (reference sequence). CDR3: CASSSPKYF. CDR3 bases: TGTGCCAGCAGCTCCCCCAAGTACTTC.

The chain carries TRBV10-3 and TRBJ1-2, with 7 bases that match TRBD1. The CDR3 runs 11 residues. Germline V gene data show CDR1 as ENHRY and CDR2 as SYGVKD. The V and J ends lost 4 bases and 8 bases, in that order; junction bases with no gene match: 1. The CDR3 is CAISGQGGYTF. CDR3 nucleotides: TGTGCCATCAGTGGACAGGGAGGCTACACCTTC.

This clone was observed a few times. CDR3 sequence: CASSMVAGPHEQFF. The CDR3 DNA follows: TGTGCCAGTAGTATGGTAGCGGGACCCCATGAGCAGTTCTTC. The chain employs TRBV19 and TRBJ2-1; TRBD2 matches 8 bases. The germline gives CDR1 LNHDA, CDR2 SQIVND (reference sequence). The CDR3 runs to 14 residues. Germline trimming cut 3 bases from V and 8 bases from J; bases unmatched to any gene: 6.